This T cell receptor (beta chain) was sequenced during a study of Ad26.COV2.S vaccination and SARS-CoV-2 variants (dated by TCRdb to about 2021). Some background on the complete study: Vaccine-arm donors came from COV1001, a multicentre, randomized, double-blind, placebo-controlled phase I-IIa trial of Ad26.COV2.S in healthy adults. A total of 32 samples were included in the TCR-sequenced set, comprising roughly 20 Ad26.COV2.S vaccine recipients, 5 placebo recipients and 8 SARS-CoV-2 convalescent individuals. Ad26.COV2.S was administered intramuscularly at 5 x 10^10 or 1 x 10^11 viral particles, either as a single shot or as two shots given 56 days apart. TCRbeta repertoire sequencing was used to assess the specificity and breadth of SARS-CoV-2-reactive T cell receptors after Ad26.COV2.S vaccination. Blinding of investigators to trial group allocation was maintained during experiments and outcome assessment. Trial participants were randomized into five groups of five: low-dose or high-dose Ad26.COV2.S given once or twice, or placebo on both occasions. Points the paper makes about the study in general: Substantial breadth of spike-specific CD8+ and CD4+ T cell responses was reported after vaccination. Ad26.COV2.S recipients had higher spike-specific TCR breadth than placebo recipients (P = 0.0014). The authors noted that total T cell responses may have been underestimated by the TCR breadth and depth analyses. The study was not powered for comparison of responses between vaccine doses or regimens. Comparable non-spike TCR breadth was observed between vaccine and placebo recipients, consistent with only spike being contained in the vaccine.

Interpreted using the paper, the treatment or condition label stands for: 15 to 20 received Ad26.COV2.S at low or high dose, single or two shots; several received placebo; per-sample allocation not given. For vaccine and placebo recipients, repertoires were sequenced using samples collected on day 63 after the first injection. Between 29 July and 7 August 2020, Cohort 1b enrolled about two dozen adults aged 18-55 years at one site in Boston, USA. Ad26.COV2.S was a replication-incompetent adenovirus type 26 vector that expressed a prefusion-stabilized SARS-CoV-2 spike protein derived from the original Wuhan strain. A word on this clone: It has no known antigen specificity. No much larger clone is present one base from it, and per-base qualities are unavailable.

The immunoSEQ Assay was used to sequence TCRbeta CDR3 regions. After extraction, genomic DNA underwent amplification by bias-controlled multiplex PCR, followed by high-throughput sequencing. The paper's data handling went like this. To quantify the absolute abundance of every unique TCRbeta CDR3 region, sequences were collapsed and filtered. T cell fraction was estimated by normalization of TCRbeta template counts to usable DNA, with usable DNA being measured through amplification of reference genes present in all nucleated cells. Repertoire TCRs were annotated as SARS-CoV-2-specific when V gene, CDR3 amino acid sequence and J gene were exactly matched to a known reactive TCR set. MIRA supplied the reference SARS-CoV-2 TCR set, which was filtered for enrichment in COVID-19-positive ImmuneCODE repertoires so that public or cross-reactive TCRs were removed. Drawing on the MIRA antigens, annotated TCRs were analysed further at the level of specific ORF or position within ORF. Breadth was defined as annotated unique rearrangements over total unique productive rearrangements; depth was the summed frequency of those rearrangements. TCR breadth was compared between groups using two-sided Wilcoxon rank-sum tests. In TCRdb, the immuneACCESS table is reduced to in-frame sequences with V and J assigned. These tables do not hold every clone; where another copy was compared, an unresolved V gene accounts for under half, and the others remain unexplained. That table supplies the V and J calls and clone size; D and trimming were determined from the DNA. This sample lists about 680,000 clones; roughly nine tenths were detected once. About 1.5% of the sample rests with the top ten.

The sequence was collected from a person between 18 and 60 years old who received the Ad26.COV2.S COVID-19 vaccine or a placebo. The material sequenced was peripheral blood, taken in a trial of Ad26.COV2.S vaccine versus placebo.

The CDR3 protein: CASSDPAGASYEQYF. At the DNA level, the sequence is TGCGCCAGCAGTGATCCAGCGGGAGCCTCCTACGAGCAGTACTTC. This chain joins TRBV10-1 to TRBJ2-7; TRBD2 fits 8 bases in the junction. After removal of 3 bases from V and 0 bases from J, the junction retains 4 bases not matched to a gene. The CDR3 starts with the cysteine, ends with the phenylalanine, and has 15 residues. The only DNA kept is the CDR3, 45 bases in frame from the first base. The germline V gene (reference sequence) supplies CDR1 WNHNN and CDR2 SYGVQD.